The 14 T cell receptor beta chains reported below all come from one sample, sequenced in a study of blood T cell repertoires in COVID-19. TCRdb's copy holds only in-frame clones and misses some; the assay was immunoSEQ multiplex PCR. This table holds some 140,000 clones, around 82% found once. The sequencing input was peripheral blood. These receptors were taken from a man in his fifties or sixties with COVID-19, enrolled during active disease.

V gene TRBV14 combines with J gene TRBJ2-5; D not certain. This CDR3 is 15 amino acids long. Trimming took off 5 bases at V and 6 bases at J, with 19 bases between the two ends. The germline V gene encodes CDR1 SGHDN and CDR2 FVKESK. CDR3 amino acids: CASSSDTSSIQTQYF. The CDR3 nucleotides are TGTGCCAGCAGCTCTGACACCAGCTCAATACAGACCCAGTACTTC.

The chain carries TRBV7-2 and TRBJ1-2, with 7 bases identical to TRBD1. V shed 1 base and J 4 bases; nucleotides not matched to a gene: 3. Per the germline V gene, CDR1 is SGHTA and CDR2 is FQGNSA. The CDR3 runs to 14 residues. The CDR3 DNA sequence: TGTGCCAGCAGCTTAGGAGGACAGGTCTATGGCTACACCTTC. Protein: CASSLGGQVYGYTF.

The genes are TRBV6-5 and TRBJ2-4, with D possibly TRBD2 on 6 matching bases. V was pared by 8 bases and J by 7 bases, with 12 bases between. This CDR3 region has 12 residues. Germline values: CDR1 MNHEY, CDR2 SVGAGI. The CDR3 region has the DNA TGTGCCAGCCGTTCGGGACTTAACATTCAGTACTTC. This codes for CASRSGLNIQYF.

The rearrangement uses TRBV5-4 and TRBJ2-5, with a tentative D call TRBD2 (6 bases). The CDR3 extends over 15 amino acids. Germline assignment: CDR1 SGHNT and CDR2 YYREEE (reference sequence). V shed 5 bases and J shed 2 bases, with 16 bases lying between them. In nucleotides, the CDR3 is TGTGCCAGCAGTTTAAGGGACTGGCGGCAAGAGACCCAGTACTTC. Its protein product is CASSLRDWRQETQYF. Variable domain in full (rest from reference TRBV5-4 and TRBJ2-5): ETGVTQSPTHLIKTRGQQVTLRCSSQSGHNTVSWYQQALGQGPQFIFQYYREEENGRGNFPPRFSGLQFPNYSSELNVNALELDDSALYLCASSLRDWRQETQYFGPGTRLLVL.

This sequence joins TRBV7-3 and TRBJ2-3; weak D call: TRBD2 (5 bases). The CDR3 runs 16 residues. Between the trimmed V and J ends, which lost 5 bases and 2 bases, there was a span of 17 bases. Germline assignment: CDR1 SGHTA and CDR2 FQGTGA. In nucleotides, the CDR3 is TGTGCCAGCAGCCCAAACGACGGGATTGCCACAGATACGCAGTATTTT. This translates into CASSPNDGIATDTQYF. Drawing the rest from reference TRBV7-3 and TRBJ2-3, the complete variable domain is GAGVSQTPSNKVTEKGKYVELRCDPISGHTALYWYRQSLGQGPEFLIYFQGTGAADDSGLPNDRFFAVRPEGSVSTLKIQRTERGDSAVYLCASSPNDGIATDTQYFGPGTRLTVL.

The J gene is TRBJ2-7, the V gene TRBV2; D not certain. The V gene's germline CDR1 is SNHLY and CDR2 FYNNEI. This CDR3 region has 14 residues. V was trimmed by 6 bases and J by 4 bases, leaving 16 bases between them. CDR3 DNA sequence: TGTGCCAGCAGCGACCGCGGTGATCTTTACGAGCAGTACTTC. Translation gives CASSDRGDLYEQYF.

The chain has TRBV7-2 and TRBJ2-3; a weak D match, TRBD2 (6 bases). The V gene's germline CDR1 is SGHTA and CDR2 FQGNSA. Trimming removed 6 bases at V and 0 bases at J, with 13 bases between. The CDR3 length is 15 residues. The CDR3 DNA reads TGTGCCAGCAGTTCGATAGCGGAAAGCACAGATACGCAGTATTTT. Translating it yields CASSSIAESTDTQYF.

This clone was found once. The chain couples TRBV30 to TRBJ1-1; 8 bases fit TRBD1. The CDR3 contains 13 residues. V shed 5 bases, J shed 5 bases, and the junction held 7 bases outside the gene matches. Looked up from germline, CDR1 is GTSNPN and CDR2 is SVGIG (reference sequence). Written as DNA, the CDR3 is TGTGCCTGGGACAGGGGAGGAGAAACTGAAGCTTTCTTT. It encodes CAWDRGGETEAFF.

The chain has TRBV19 and TRBJ1-2; 8 bases are a match to TRBD1. Germline CDR1 LNHDA, CDR2 SQIVND (reference sequence). The CDR3 length is 15 residues. V gave up 5 bases and J gave up 4 bases; unmatched junction bases: 9. CDR3 protein: CASSSRQGPLYGYTF. In nucleotides, the CDR3 is TGTGCCAGTAGTTCCCGACAGGGGCCCCTCTATGGCTACACCTTC.

This chain joins TRBV7-6 and TRBJ2-1; 9 bases align to TRBD1. V lost 4 bases and J lost 7; bases outside the gene matches: 11. Germline V gives CDR1 SGHVS, CDR2 FNYEAQ. The CDR3 runs 16 residues. CDR3 bases: TGTGCCAGCAGCTCAACCGGTCCCGGGACAGGGAATGAGCAGTTCTTC. It codes for CASSSTGPGTGNEQFF.

This clone was observed a single time. V is TRBV3-1 (or the pseudogene TRBV3-2) and J is TRBJ2-1, with 12 bases fitting TRBD2. V lost 4 bases and J lost 2; bases outside the gene matches: 15. The CDR3 runs to 20 residues. Germline CDR1 is LGHDT and CDR2 is YNNKEL (reference sequence). CDR3 sequence: CASSLNWYRASGRAYNEQFF. The CDR3 coding sequence is TGTGCCAGCAGCCTAAACTGGTATCGGGCTAGCGGGAGGGCCTACAATGAGCAGTTCTTC.

The CDR3 spells CASSSTGTGLNYGYTF. DNA for the CDR3: TGTGCCAGCAGTTCGACCGGGACAGGGTTAAACTATGGCTACACCTTC. V is TRBV6-6 and J is TRBJ1-2, with TRBD1 matching over 9 bases. CDR1 is MNHNY and CDR2 is SVGAGI in the germline V gene (reference sequence). The length of the CDR3 is 16 residues. The trim removed 4 bases at V and 2 bases at J, leaving 8 bases unmatched.

The rearrangement links TRBV6-6 to TRBJ1-5; no clear D gene. V shed 6 bases and J shed 6 bases, with 12 bases lying between them. Germline V CDR1 and CDR2: MNHNY, SVGAGI (reference sequence). The CDR3 contains 13 residues. This CDR3 is CASSEPSGQPQHF. The CDR3 DNA follows: TGTGCCAGCAGCGAACCAAGCGGTCAGCCCCAGCATTTT.

This clone has more than one count but fewer than ten. The gene calls are TRBV3-1 (or the pseudogene TRBV3-2) and TRBJ1-5; D is possibly TRBD1 (5 bases). V lost 0 bases and J 4 bases, leaving 10 bases between the germline ends. CDR1 LGHDT and CDR2 YNNKEL come from the germline V gene (reference sequence). The CDR3 is 15 residues long. In DNA, the CDR3 is TGTGCCAGCAGCCAAGATACTGGGGGGAATCAGCCCCAGCATTTT. Amino acid sequence: CASSQDTGGNQPQHF.